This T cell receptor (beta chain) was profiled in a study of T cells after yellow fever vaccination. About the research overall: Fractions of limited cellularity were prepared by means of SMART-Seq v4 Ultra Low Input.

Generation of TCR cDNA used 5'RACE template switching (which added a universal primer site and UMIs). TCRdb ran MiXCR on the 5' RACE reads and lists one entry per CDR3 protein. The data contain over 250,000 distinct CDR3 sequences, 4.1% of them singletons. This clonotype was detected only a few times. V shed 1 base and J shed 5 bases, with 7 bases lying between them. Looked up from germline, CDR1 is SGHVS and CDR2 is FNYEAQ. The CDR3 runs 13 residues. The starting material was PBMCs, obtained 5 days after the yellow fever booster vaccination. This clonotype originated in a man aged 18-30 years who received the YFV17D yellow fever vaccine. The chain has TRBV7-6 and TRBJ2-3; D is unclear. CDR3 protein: CASSLEWIDTQYF. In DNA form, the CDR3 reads TGTGCCAGCAGCTTAGAGTGGATAGATACGCAGTATTTT.